This record looks at one TCR beta chain sequence and its context. Its antigen remains unknown. The observed sequence ends 3 residues before the CDR3 terminus, with the missing tail filled in from the germline J gene. These data come from a study of T cells in women clearing cervical HPV infection. Study summary: Women with histologically confirmed HPV16-related CIN3 or worse, 2 with invasive cancer, served as cases. Only a few women had HLA typing results available.

Study-level results: Controls had more TRBV6-7 (0.16%) than cases (approximately 0.11%).

The CDR3 length is 13 residues. The germline V gene has CDR1 SGDLS and CDR2 YYNGEE. V shed 5 bases and J shed 2 bases, with 10 bases lying between them. immunoSEQ multiplex PCR used an average of roughly 1,300 ng genomic DNA. Sequencing was performed with immunoSEQ multiplex PCR; in TCRdb, only in-frame clones are kept and a portion is missing. The ten most abundant clones cover 2.5% to 3.5% of a sample with fewer than 30,000 clones. The clonotype was recovered from a woman aged 18-70 years with a cervical HPV16 infection that either progressed to CIN3+ or cleared (not recorded which). The V and J genes are TRBV9 and TRBJ1-1; D unresolved. The specimen was blood buffy coat. This chain's CDR3 is CASRGLGNTEAFF. CDR3 DNA (partial): TGTGCCAGCAGGGGCCTGGGTAACACTGAA.